The 26 T cell receptor beta chains below come from one sample, sequenced in a study of blood T cell repertoires in COVID-19. Some clones are missing from TCRdb's copy, which holds only in-frame ones; the method was immunoSEQ multiplex PCR. In the table there are about 300,000 clones, around 86% of which are singletons. Sequenced input: PBMCs or T cells enriched from blood (not recorded which). Receptors originate from a woman under 30 who had recovered from COVID-19.

The J gene is TRBJ2-7, the V gene TRBV3-1 (or the pseudogene TRBV3-2); TRBD2 might be the D (6 bases). The CDR3 consists of 14 residues. CDR1 LGHDT and CDR2 YNNKEL come from the germline V gene (reference sequence). V lost 4 bases, J lost 7 bases, and 17 bases lay in between. The CDR3 bases are TGTGCCAGCAGCCCCGGGACTGCCGTTCGGGAGCAGTACTTC. Protein sequence: CASSPGTAVREQYF.

The J gene is TRBJ1-1, the V gene TRBV6-5; 10 nucleotides agree with TRBD1. The CDR3 extends over 15 amino acids. Trimming at V came to 8 bases and at J to 4 bases, leaving 10 bases not matched to a gene. Germline CDR1 is MNHEY and CDR2 is SVGAGI. The CDR3, as DNA: TGTGCCAGCGCCTCCGGGACAGGGGCCGCCACTGAAGCTTTCTTT. It specifies CASASGTGAATEAFF.

The CDR3 DNA sequence: TGTGCCACCAGGCGGACAGAAGAGACCCAGTACTTC. Protein sequence: CATRRTEETQYF. The rearrangement uses TRBV2 and TRBJ2-5, with D possibly being TRBD1 (6 bases). Germline V gene data show CDR1 as SNHLY and CDR2 as FYNNEI. V lost 10 bases and J 3 bases, leaving 12 bases between the germline ends. The CDR3 is 12 amino acids.

V is TRBV11-3 and J is TRBJ2-7; possible D gene TRBD2, 5 bases. The CDR3 runs to 14 residues. Germline assignment: CDR1 SGHNT and CDR2 YENEEA. The ends were cut back, 4 bases at V and 7 bases at J, with 17 bases in the middle. The CDR3: CASSSGPDSPEQYF. The CDR3 DNA is TGTGCCAGCAGCTCGGGCCCGGACTCCCCGGAGCAGTACTTC.

This sequence joins TRBV5-4 and TRBJ1-2, with TRBD1 identical over 9 bases. The V segment lost 3 bases and the J segment 2 bases; nucleotides outside the gene matches: 2. Germline V gene lookup returns CDR1 SGHNT and CDR2 YYREEE (reference sequence). There are 14 residues in the CDR3. The CDR3 nucleotides are TGTGCCAGCAGCTGGGGGACAGGGAACTATGGCTACACCTTC. The encoded protein is CASSWGTGNYGYTF.

This chain uses TRBV6-1 with TRBJ1-1; D gene unclear. V lost 3 bases, J lost 7 bases, and 6 bases lay in between. The length of the CDR3 is 11 residues. CDR1 and CDR2 (germline): MNHNS, SASEGT. The CDR3 nucleotides are TGTGCCAGCAGTGAGAGCGTTGAAGCTTTCTTT. Encoded protein: CASSESVEAFF.

This chain links TRBV10-2 with TRBJ2-2; 12 bases line up with TRBD2. Germline assignment: CDR1 WSHSY and CDR2 SAAADI. V dropped 0 bases and J dropped 4; count of bases not matched to a gene: 18. The CDR3 contains 22 residues. The CDR3 protein is CASSESIRLGLAGGPGTGELFF. As DNA, the CDR3 is TGCGCCAGCAGTGAGTCGATTAGGTTAGGGCTAGCGGGGGGGCCGGGCACCGGGGAGCTGTTTTTT.

This chain connects TRBV7-3 to TRBJ2-1; 7 bases are a match to TRBD2. V dropped 3 bases and J dropped 3; count of bases not matched to a gene: 2. Per the germline V gene, CDR1 is SGHTA and CDR2 is FQGTGA. This CDR3 region has 14 residues. CDR3 protein: CASSFSSGYNEQFF. CDR3 DNA sequence: TGTGCCAGCAGCTTTTCTAGCGGCTACAATGAGCAGTTCTTC. The full variable domain, with the rest looked up from reference TRBV7-3 and TRBJ2-1, is GAGVSQTPSNKVTEKGKYVELRCDPISGHTALYWYRQSLGQGPEFLIYFQGTGAADDSGLPNDRFFAVRPEGSVSTLKIQRTERGDSAVYLCASSFSSGYNEQFFGPGTRLTVL.

The V gene is TRBV6-5, the J gene TRBJ1-5; D possibly corresponds to TRBD1 (5 bases). Germline V gene data show CDR1 as MNHEY and CDR2 as SVGAGI. The V gene lost 4 bases and the J gene lost 0 bases, with 13 bases spanning the gap. This CDR3 contains 16 residues. This CDR3 is CASSSSKGLSNQPQHF. CDR3 nucleotide sequence: TGTGCCAGCAGTTCCTCCAAGGGGCTTAGCAATCAGCCCCAGCATTTT.

V and J are TRBV7-3 and TRBJ2-1; D is perhaps TRBD2 (5 bases). The CDR3 runs 14 residues. Per the germline V gene, CDR1 is SGHTA and CDR2 is FQGTGA. The ends were cut back, 5 bases at V and 5 bases at J, with 13 bases in the middle. The CDR3 nucleotides are TGTGCCAGCAGCCGGGAACCGGGAAACAATGAGCAGTTCTTC. It codes for CASSREPGNNEQFF.

On this clone itself: The same CDR3 is also encoded by other DNA sequences in this sample. The chain carries TRBV5-1 and TRBJ2-7, with D possibly matching TRBD2 (6 bases). The CDR3 runs 13 residues. V was pared by 5 bases and J by 1 base, with 10 bases between. Germline assignment: CDR1 SGHRS and CDR2 YFSETQ. CDR3: CASSLAGSYEQYF. CDR3 nucleotide sequence: TGCGCCAGCAGTCTGGCGGGATCCTACGAGCAGTACTTC. Combining the CDR3 with reference TRBV5-1 and TRBJ2-7 gives the whole variable domain KAGVTQTPRYLIKTRGQQVTLSCSPISGHRSVSWYQQTPGQGLQFLFEYFSETQRNKGNFPGRFSGRQFSNSRSEMNVSTLELGDSALYLCASSLAGSYEQYFGPGTRLTVT.

This rearrangement joins TRBV19 to TRBJ2-1; possibly TRBD2 for D (5 bases). The germline V and J ends were trimmed by 2 bases and 6 bases, with 8 bases remaining between them. The CDR3 extends over 13 amino acids. Germline assignment: CDR1 LNHDA and CDR2 SQIVND (reference sequence). As DNA, the CDR3 is TGTGCCAGTAGTATAAAAAGCGGCAATGAGCAGTTCTTC. This codes for CASSIKSGNEQFF.

The chain couples TRBV28 to TRBJ1-1, with 8 bases that match TRBD1. Germline CDR1 and CDR2: MDHEN and SYDVKM. There are 14 residues in the CDR3. V lost 2 bases, J lost 5 bases, and 4 bases stayed unmatched. This CDR3 reads CASSLAQGVTEAFF. CDR3 DNA: TGTGCCAGCAGTTTAGCACAGGGGGTAACTGAAGCTTTCTTT.

The V call is TRBV28, the J call TRBJ1-2; D perhaps matches TRBD1 (6 bases). The length of the CDR3 is 16 residues. The V end was cut by 8 bases, the J end by 3 bases, with 22 bases between. Per germline, CDR1 MDHEN and CDR2 SYDVKM. This chain's CDR3 is CASCHGKQGPDYGYTF. CDR3 in DNA: TGTGCCAGCTGTCATGGAAAACAGGGACCGGACTATGGCTACACCTTC.

The genes are TRBV7-9 and TRBJ2-7; D is uncertain. The CDR3 loop spans 13 amino acids. V lost 5 bases and J 0 bases, leaving 8 bases between the germline ends. Per germline, CDR1 SEHNR and CDR2 FQNEAQ (reference sequence). CDR3 DNA: TGTGCCAGCAGCGACTTGAGCTCCTACGAGCAGTACTTC. Its translation is CASSDLSSYEQYF.

The chain recombines TRBV19 with TRBJ1-5; TRBD1 matches 8 bases. After removal of 8 bases from V and 6 bases from J, the junction contained 9 bases not matched to a gene. The CDR3 is made up of 14 amino acids. Germline CDR1 and CDR2: LNHDA and SQIVND (reference sequence). CDR3 in DNA: TGTGCCAGTCACCCGGGACAGGTAACTCAGCCCCAGCATTTT. It translates to CASHPGQVTQPQHF.

The chain couples TRBV3-1 (or the pseudogene TRBV3-2) to TRBJ2-1, with 13 bases that match TRBD2. CDR3 length equals 15 residues. Unmatched junction bases numbered 2, after V lost 0 bases and J lost 9 bases. Germline V lookup: CDR1 LGHDT, CDR2 YNNKEL (reference sequence). Here the CDR3 reads CASSQELAGGLEQFF. The CDR3 DNA sequence: TGTGCCAGCAGCCAAGAACTAGCGGGGGGGCTTGAGCAGTTCTTC.

The chain combines TRBV5-1 with TRBJ1-4; 10 nucleotides match TRBD1. J gave up 7 bases and V 4 bases, and 7 bases lay outside the gene matches. This CDR3 has 15 amino acids. Germline values: CDR1 SGHRS, CDR2 YFSETQ. Here the CDR3 DNA reads TGCGCCAGCAGCCCCTTGACAGGGGGCGGTGAAAAACTGTTTTTT. It is translated as CASSPLTGGGEKLFF.

This rearrangement joins TRBV4-2 to TRBJ2-7; possible D gene TRBD2, 6 bases. V shed 2 bases and J shed 7 bases, with 12 bases lying between them. The CDR3 runs 13 residues. Germline-derived CDR1 and CDR2 are LGHNA and YNFKEQ. The CDR3 protein is CASSQTTSREQYF. For the CDR3, the DNA is TGTGCCAGCAGCCAAACTACTAGCAGGGAGCAGTACTTC.

The chain joins TRBV3-1 (or the pseudogene TRBV3-2) to TRBJ2-7; maybe TRBD1 (6 bases). The V and J ends lost 6 bases and 2 bases respectively, with 8 bases between them. Germline CDR1 LGHDT, CDR2 YNNKEL (reference sequence). The CDR3 length is 12 residues. CDR3 nucleotide sequence: TGTGCCAGCAGGGACAGTCCCTACGAGCAGTACTTC. It specifies CASRDSPYEQYF.

The V call is TRBV7-3, the J call TRBJ2-3; 10 bases line up with TRBD2. This CDR3 region has 18 residues. Germline trimming cut 0 bases from V and 6 bases from J; bases unmatched to any gene: 12. Germline values: CDR1 SGHTA, CDR2 FQGTGA. CDR3 in DNA: TGTGCCAGCAGCTTAACGGGTTGGAGCGGGAGGGCCGGCGATACGCAGTATTTT. Encoded protein: CASSLTGWSGRAGDTQYF. Together with reference TRBV7-3 and TRBJ2-3, the CDR3 gives the full variable domain: GAGVSQTPSNKVTEKGKYVELRCDPISGHTALYWYRQSLGQGPEFLIYFQGTGAADDSGLPNDRFFAVRPEGSVSTLKIQRTERGDSAVYLCASSLTGWSGRAGDTQYFGPGTRLTVL.

This clone was found once. The J gene is TRBJ2-2, the V gene TRBV5-8; TRBD1 might be the D (5 bases). The V and J ends lost 5 bases and 3 bases respectively, with 8 bases between them. This CDR3 comprises 13 residues. The V gene's germline CDR1 is SGHTS and CDR2 YDEGEE. The CDR3, as DNA: TGTGCCAGCAGACGACAGCACACCGGGGAGCTGTTTTTT. Translation: CASRRQHTGELFF. Full variable domain (remainder filled in from reference TRBV5-8 and TRBJ2-2): EAGVTQSPTHLIKTRGQQATLRCSPISGHTSVYWYQQALGLGLQFLLWYDEGEERNRGNFPPRFSGRQFPNYSSELNVNALELEDSALYLCASRRQHTGELFFGEGSRLTVL.

The chain carries TRBV5-4 and TRBJ1-2, with D possibly being TRBD1 (5 bases). The CDR3 spans 13 residues. Germline V gene data show CDR1 as SGHNT and CDR2 as YYREEE (reference sequence). Trimming left V 9 bases short and J 3 bases short, with 15 bases between. The CDR3 is CATSQGADYGYTF. CDR3 DNA sequence: TGTGCCACCAGTCAGGGTGCGGACTATGGCTACACCTTC.

This rearrangement joins TRBV4-1 to TRBJ1-2; 8 bases agree with TRBD1. Germline V gene sequence: CDR1 MGHRA, CDR2 YSYEKL. This CDR3 region has 14 residues. The junction had 6 bases not matched to a gene; V was cut back by 2 bases and J by 7 bases. CDR3 nucleotide sequence: TGCGCCAGCAGCCAAATGGACAGGGCGCGTGGCTACACCTTC. It specifies CASSQMDRARGYTF.

The chain combines TRBV7-9 with TRBJ1-6; maybe TRBD1 (5 bases). The CDR3 has 16 residues. The V gene's germline CDR1 is SEHNR and CDR2 FQNEAQ (reference sequence). Trimming removed 3 bases at V and 5 bases at J, with 14 bases between. The CDR3 bases are TGTGCCAGCAGCTTTTGGGGGGGACTACATAATTCACCCCTCCACTTT. Its protein product is CASSFWGGLHNSPLHF.

This chain connects TRBV4-1 to TRBJ2-2; D call uncertain. The V gene's germline CDR1 is MGHRA and CDR2 YSYEKL. V shed 1 base and J shed 0 bases, with 6 bases lying between them. This CDR3 spans 15 amino acids. CDR3 sequence reads: CASSQVQANTGELFF. The CDR3 DNA is TGCGCCAGCAGCCAAGTTCAGGCGAACACCGGGGAGCTGTTTTTT.